This T cell receptor (beta chain) comes out of a study of naive and memory T cell subsets. The study's findings and limits: TCR abundance followed a power law differing between naive and memory subsets. RNA-based TCR counts may shift with T cell activation and differentiation. Especially in CD8 cells, naive repertoires contained a few larger clonotypes, possibly CD45RA-re-expressing memory cells. A clonotype means one alpha or beta sequence, not an alpha/beta pair.

Two oligonucleotides, mixed equimolar, formed the beta constant-region primer covering TRBC1 and TRBC2. Ligated cDNA was amplified by four rounds of PCR with nested alpha and beta constant-region primers and SP2. From the UMI-ligation and nested PCR reads, TCRdb called clonotypes with MiXCR, one entry per CDR3 protein. The table includes about 150,000 distinct CDR3 sequences, 22% detected once. Remarks on this clonotype: Its antigen is not identified.

Germline CDR1 reads SNHLY; CDR2 reads FYNNEI. The CDR3 has 18 residues. The ends lost 5 bases at V and 3 bases at J; junction bases unmatched: 13. Sequencing was done on a sample of naive CD4+ T cells from blood. The clonotype originates from a human donor in good health. This rearrangement joins TRBV2 to TRBJ2-6, with 7 positions matching TRBD1. In DNA form, the CDR3 reads TGTGCCAGCAGTCAAGGGGACAGAGGGTTCGATGGGGCCAACGTCCTGACTTTC. Translated: CASSQGDRGFDGANVLTF.